The 17 T cell receptor beta chains below all came from one sample that was sequenced in a study of PD-L1 blockade in urothelial cancer. The data were produced by immunoSEQ multiplex PCR, yet TCRdb's version contains in-frame clones alone and is incomplete. The sample includes 85,000 to 100,000 clones, 85% to 95% of them seen just once. Material: PBMCs, obtained around atezolizumab (anti-PD-L1) treatment. The receptors originated from a man aged 60 to 75 with urothelial cancer.

The V and J genes are TRBV7-2 and TRBJ1-4; 7 bases agree with TRBD1. Germline values: CDR1 SGHTA, CDR2 FQGNSA. J gave up 4 bases and V 5 bases, and 4 bases lay outside the gene matches. The CDR3 consists of 14 residues. The CDR3 here is CASSPGQNNEKLFF. The CDR3 DNA is TGTGCCAGCAGCCCGGGACAGAATAATGAAAAACTGTTTTTT. The full variable domain, completed using reference TRBV7-2 and TRBJ1-4, is GAGVSQSPSNKVTEKGKDVELRCDPISGHTALYWYRQSLGQGLEFLIYFQGNSAPDKSGLPSDRFSAERTGGSVSTLTIQRTQQEDSAVYLCASSPGQNNEKLFFGSGTQLSVL.

This clone was counted only a few times. V and J are TRBV6-1 and TRBJ2-7, with 9 bases aligning to TRBD1. With 6 bases clipped from V and 7 bases from J, the junction kept 4 bases outside the gene matches. Germline CDR1 and CDR2: MNHNS and SASEGT. The CDR3 consists of 12 residues. DNA of the CDR3: TGTGCCAGCAGAGCCGGGACAGGGGAGCAGTACTTC. Protein sequence: CASRAGTGEQYF.

For the CDR3, the DNA is TGTGCCATCAGGAATGGGGACAGAGTGAACACTGAAGCTTTCTTT. This codes for CAIRNGDRVNTEAFF. V gene TRBV10-3 combines with J gene TRBJ1-1; 7 bases are a match to TRBD1. The CDR3 runs to 15 residues. Per germline, CDR1 ENHRY and CDR2 SYGVKD. The junction had 7 bases not matched to a gene; V was cut back by 6 bases and J by 0 bases.

This chain uses TRBV7-2 with TRBJ2-6; tentative D call: TRBD1 (6 bases). CDR3 length equals 16 residues. From germline, CDR1 is SGHTA and CDR2 FQGNSA. V lost 0 bases and J 0 bases, leaving 6 bases between the germline ends. Here the CDR3 reads CASSLADSSGANVLTF. As DNA, the CDR3 is TGTGCCAGCAGCTTAGCGGACAGCTCTGGGGCCAACGTCCTGACTTTC.

J is TRBJ2-2 and V is TRBV5-4; 13 bases map to TRBD2. Trimming took 0 bases from V and 5 from J; bases not matched to a gene: 4. Germline values: CDR1 SGHNT, CDR2 YYREEE (reference sequence). CDR3 length: 17 residues. CDR3 protein: CASSLGGLAGLTGELFF. CDR3 DNA: TGTGCCAGCAGCTTGGGGGGACTAGCGGGGCTAACCGGGGAGCTGTTTTTT.

This chain connects TRBV5-1 to TRBJ2-7, with 9 bases matching TRBD1. Germline CDR1 and CDR2: SGHRS and YFSETQ. The CDR3 consists of 15 residues. With 4 bases clipped from V and 4 bases from J, the junction kept 9 bases outside the gene matches. CDR3 bases: TGCGCCAGCAGCCAAACAGGGGGCGCATATTACGAGCAGTACTTC. Translating gives CASSQTGGAYYEQYF.

V usage is TRBV19 and J usage is TRBJ1-4, with a tentative D call TRBD1 (6 bases). Trimming pared 6 bases from V and 5 bases from J, leaving 19 bases between. CDR3 length: 16 amino acids. CDR1 is LNHDA and CDR2 is SQIVND in the germline V gene (reference sequence). CDR3 DNA sequence: TGTGCCAGTAGCGACCCCCGACAGGTCTCCAATGAAAAACTGTTTTTT. This encodes CASSDPRQVSNEKLFF.

V and J are TRBV5-1 and TRBJ2-1; perhaps TRBD2 as D (6 bases). The CDR3 covers 14 residues. The germline V and J ends were trimmed by 0 bases and 4 bases, with 8 bases remaining between them. In germline, CDR1 is SGHRS, CDR2 YFSETQ. The CDR3 bases are TGCGCCAGCAGCTTGGCTAGCGTATACAATGAGCAGTTCTTC. This encodes CASSLASVYNEQFF. The variable domain in full, completed from reference TRBV5-1 and TRBJ2-1, reads KAGVTQTPRYLIKTRGQQVTLSCSPISGHRSVSWYQQTPGQGLQFLFEYFSETQRNKGNFPGRFSGRQFSNSRSEMNVSTLELGDSALYLCASSLASVYNEQFFGPGTRLTVL.

The rearrangement uses TRBV5-1 and TRBJ2-5; 12 bases map to TRBD2. Germline CDR1 is SGHRS and CDR2 is YFSETQ. The CDR3 is 16 residues long. J lost 5 bases, V lost 0 bases, and 5 bases had no gene match. The CDR3 here is CASSLETSGSWETQYF. CDR3 sequence (DNA): TGCGCCAGCAGCTTGGAGACTAGCGGGAGTTGGGAGACCCAGTACTTC.

CDR3 in amino acids: CASWAGVSSGANVLTF. CDR3 in DNA: TGTGCCTCATGGGCGGGAGTTTCCTCTGGGGCCAACGTCCTGACTTTC. The chain couples TRBV30 to TRBJ2-6; 7 nucleotides line up with TRBD2. Germline V gene lookup returns CDR1 GTSNPN and CDR2 SVGIG (reference sequence). The V segment lost 7 bases and the J segment 0 bases; nucleotides outside the gene matches: 9. CDR3 length: 16 residues.

This chain links TRBV5-1 with TRBJ2-1, with 8 positions matching TRBD2. V shed 4 bases, J shed 6 bases, and the junction held 9 bases outside the gene matches. The CDR3 is 15 amino acids. Germline loops: CDR1 SGHRS, CDR2 YFSETQ. The CDR3 region has the DNA TGCGCCAGCAGCCCTGGACTAGCCCCAGCCAATGAGCAGTTCTTC. It yields the protein CASSPGLAPANEQFF.

Concerning this clone: This same CDR3 is encoded by further DNA sequences in the sample. The chain has TRBV2 and TRBJ2-5; the D gene is possibly TRBD1 (5 bases). Trimming pared 6 bases from V and 2 bases from J, leaving 7 bases between. The CDR3 runs 12 residues. From germline, CDR1 is SNHLY and CDR2 FYNNEI. Here the CDR3 reads CASRGAQETQYF. The CDR3 DNA is TGTGCCAGCAGAGGGGCTCAAGAGACCCAGTACTTC.

The chain couples TRBV6-1 to TRBJ1-2; D ambiguous. This CDR3 spans 13 amino acids. Germline lookup yields CDR1 MNHNS and CDR2 SASEGT. V lost 5 bases and J lost 2, with 9 bases in between. CDR3 nucleotides: TGTGCCAGCAGTTATATAGAAAACTATGGCTACACCTTC. Its translation is CASSYIENYGYTF.

Only a few counts were recorded for this clone. V is TRBV6-1 and J is TRBJ1-1; D call uncertain. Trimming pared 3 bases from V and 2 bases from J, leaving 7 bases between. The CDR3 runs 13 residues. Germline loops: CDR1 MNHNS, CDR2 SASEGT. In DNA, the CDR3 is TGTGCCAGCAGTGAGCAGGCTAACACTGAAGCTTTCTTT. Its protein is CASSEQANTEAFF.

The chain uses TRBV30 and TRBJ2-7; 11 nucleotides match TRBD2. Germline V gives CDR1 GTSNPN, CDR2 SVGIG (reference sequence). CDR3 length equals 15 residues. V was pared by 4 bases and J by 8 bases, with 13 bases of the junction left unmatched. CDR3 amino acids: CAWNAAGLAGGQQYF. For the CDR3, the DNA is TGTGCCTGGAACGCGGCCGGGCTAGCGGGGGGACAGCAGTACTTC.

The rearrangement links TRBV7-8 to TRBJ1-5, with D maybe TRBD1 (5 bases). The germline V gene has CDR1 SGHVS and CDR2 FQNEAQ. CDR3 length: 16 amino acids. V gave up 4 bases and J gave up 0 bases, with 13 bases separating them. This chain's CDR3 is CASSSLDSFSNQPQHF. The CDR3 DNA follows: TGTGCCAGCAGCTCACTTGACAGCTTTAGCAATCAGCCCCAGCATTTT.

This clone showed up just a few times. V gene TRBV7-9 combines with J gene TRBJ1-2; no clear D gene. Trimming removed 6 bases from V and 2 bases from J, with 13 bases in between. Germline lookup yields CDR1 SEHNR and CDR2 FQNEAQ (reference sequence). The CDR3 contains 14 residues. The CDR3 coding sequence is TGTGCCAGCAGTAACTCAGCCGGGAACTATGGCTACACCTTC. Translating it yields CASSNSAGNYGYTF.